One and the same sample provided the 25 T cell receptor beta chains below, sequenced in a study of naive and memory T cell subsets. Both TRBC1 and TRBC2 were covered by a beta constant-region primer of two equimolar oligonucleotides. Four rounds of PCR amplified the ligated cDNA using nested alpha and beta constant-region primers plus SP2. TCRdb reprocessed the UMI-ligation and nested PCR reads with MiXCR, giving one entry per CDR3 protein. The sample includes around 17,000 distinct CDR3 sequences, roughly 8.7% of them seen just once. Sequencing input: central memory CD8+ T cells from blood. These TCRs come from a human donor in good health.

This clonotype was detected ten times or more. This chain joins TRBV6-2 or TRBV6-3 and TRBJ2-1; 7 bases map to TRBD2. V lost 6 bases, J lost 7 bases, and 12 bases stayed unmatched. The CDR3 totals 15 residues. Germline V lookup: CDR1 MNHEY, CDR2 SVGEGT. CDR3 sequence (DNA): TGTGCCAGCAGGAGGACTAGTTCGGGCGGAAATGAGCAGTTCTTC. This encodes CASRRTSSGGNEQFF.

Note on this clonotype: It may be a read error: a sequence one base away is much more abundant. This chain links TRBV6-1 with TRBJ2-7; 8 nucleotides line up with TRBD1. The CDR3 contains 14 residues. The germline gives CDR1 MNHNS, CDR2 SASEGT. Here the CDR3 reads CVSSARQGLYEQYF. CDR3 nucleotide sequence: TGTGTCAGCAGTGCCAGACAGGGGTTATACGAGCAGTACTTC.

This clonotype was detected ten times or more. In nucleotides, the CDR3 is TGCAGTGCTAGAGACAGGGTCGCCTACAATGAGCAGTTCTTC. It is translated as CSARDRVAYNEQFF. The chain is built from TRBV20-1 and TRBJ2-1; a weak D match, TRBD1 (5 bases). From germline, CDR1 is DFQATT and CDR2 SNEGSKA (reference sequence). CDR3 size: 14 residues. Trimming removed 0 bases from V and 2 bases from J, with 8 bases in between.

In this sample, this clonotype turned up many times. The rearrangement links TRBV6-2 or TRBV6-3 to TRBJ2-6; no definite D call. Trimming cost V 0 bases and J 0 bases, with 6 bases left between them. The CDR3 loop spans 16 amino acids. Per germline, CDR1 MNHEY and CDR2 SVGEGT. DNA for the CDR3: TGTGCCAGCAGTTACTCCAGGACCTCTGGGGCCAACGTCCTGACTTTC. This codes for CASSYSRTSGANVLTF.

This clonotype appeared many times. V is TRBV20-1 and J is TRBJ2-6; weak D call: TRBD1 (5 bases). CDR3 size: 16 residues. Trimming stripped 0 bases from V and 4 bases from J, with 13 bases between. Germline lookup yields CDR1 DFQATT and CDR2 SNEGSKA (reference sequence). CDR3 sequence: CSARDREVSGANVLTF. Here the CDR3 DNA reads TGCAGTGCTAGAGACAGGGAAGTGAGCGGGGCCAACGTCCTGACTTTC.

The chain carries TRBV5-5 and TRBJ1-6; no firm D call. The CDR3 loop spans 12 amino acids. Trimming removed 1 base at V and 13 bases at J, with 9 bases between. Germline V gene sequence: CDR1 SGHKS, CDR2 YYEKEE (reference sequence). The chain's CDR3 is CASSLHSRPLHF. The CDR3, as DNA: TGTGCCAGCAGCTTGCACAGCCGGCCCCTCCACTTT.

This clonotype is categorized as medium-sized. The chain carries TRBV4-3 and TRBJ2-1; no clear D. With 0 bases removed from V and 9 bases from J, the gap between germline ends came to 15 bases. CDR1 LGHNA and CDR2 YSLEER come from the germline V gene. This CDR3 is 15 amino acids long. Here the CDR3 reads CASSQDSSGKVEQFF. The CDR3 DNA reads as TGCGCCAGCAGCCAAGATAGCTCAGGCAAGGTTGAGCAGTTCTTC.

This clonotype has just a few counts. The V and J genes are TRBV5-5 and TRBJ1-1; D is unresolved. Germline-derived CDR1 and CDR2 are SGHKS and YYEKEE (reference sequence). Trimming stripped 5 bases from V and 0 bases from J, with 11 bases between. The CDR3 runs 14 residues. As DNA, the CDR3 is TGTGCCAGCAGGTCCACGTGGGTGAACACTGAAGCTTTCTTT. Its protein product is CASRSTWVNTEAFF.

The DNA of the CDR3 is TGTGCCATCAGTGAGTCGGCAGGGGGCTTATTCCTCCAAGAGACCCAGTACTTC. It yields the protein CAISESAGGLFLQETQYF. This chain links TRBV10-3 with TRBJ2-5, with 8 bases matching TRBD1. The V and J ends lost 0 bases and 1 base, in that order; junction bases with no gene match: 10. This CDR3 spans 18 amino acids. Germline V gene sequence: CDR1 ENHRY, CDR2 SYGVKD.

The chain couples TRBV4-1 to TRBJ1-1; D gene uncertain. The CDR3 is 16 residues long. V gave up 1 base and J gave up 1 base, with 13 bases separating them. The germline gives CDR1 MGHRA, CDR2 YSYEKL. The DNA for the CDR3 is TGCGCCAGCAGCCAAGTGAGTCTACAGAGGAACACTGAAGCTTTCTTT. Residues: CASSQVSLQRNTEAFF.

The table lists this clonotype with many counts. The chain carries TRBV4-2 and TRBJ2-5; 9 bases line up with TRBD2. The CDR3 runs to 16 residues. Germline trimming cut 0 bases from V and 6 bases from J; bases unmatched to any gene: 8. Germline CDR1 is LGHNA and CDR2 is YNFKEQ. CDR3 sequence: CASSQDPASGVKTQYF. The CDR3 coding sequence is TGTGCCAGCAGCCAAGATCCGGCTAGCGGGGTAAAGACCCAGTACTTC.

V is TRBV7-8 and J is TRBJ1-2; 8 bases align to TRBD1. Trimming removed 2 bases from V and 4 bases from J; junction bases left unmatched: 3. The CDR3 loop spans 14 amino acids. Germline lookup yields CDR1 SGHVS and CDR2 FQNEAQ. The DNA of the CDR3 is TGTGCCAGCAGCTTAACCGGGACAGGCTATGGCTACACCTTC. It translates to CASSLTGTGYGYTF.

To note about this clonotype: The junction does not match germline at one end; this may be a read error. V gene TRBV7-7 combines with J gene TRBJ1-1, with D hard to call. The CDR3 contains 14 residues. Germline V gene sequence: CDR1 SSHAT, CDR2 FNYEAQ (reference sequence). The CDR3 protein is CASSLEIANTEAFF. The CDR3, as DNA: TGTGCTAGCAGCTTAGAAATAGCGAACACTGAAGCTTTCTTT.

As concerns this clonotype: Sequence at one end of the junction differs from germline and may be a read error. V gene TRBV7-2 combines with J gene TRBJ2-7; 11 bases line up with TRBD2. Per the germline V gene, CDR1 is SGHTA and CDR2 is FQGNSA. This CDR3 has 17 amino acids. The CDR3 here is CASSPSILAGGAYEQHF. In nucleotides, the CDR3 is TGTGCCAGCAGCCCATCAATTCTAGCGGGGGGAGCCTACGAGCAGCACTTC.

This clonotype was seen a handful of times. Mismatch with germline at one junction end may stem from a read error. The chain recombines TRBV2 with TRBJ1-5; D is ambiguous. CDR3 size: 13 residues. The germline CDR1 and CDR2 sequences are SNHLY and FYNNEI. CDR3 in amino acids: CASGEKPNRPQHF. Here the CDR3 DNA reads TGTGCCAGCGGGGAAAAACCTAATCGGCCCCAGCATTTT. Looking up the rest from reference TRBV2 and TRBJ1-5 gives the full variable domain: EPEVTQTPSHQVTQMGQEVILRCVPISNHLYFYWYRQILGQKVEFLVSFYNNEISEKSEIFDDQFSVERPDGSNFTLKIRSTKLEDSAMYFCASGEKPNRPQHFGDGTRLSIL.

The chain joins TRBV28 to TRBJ1-5, with a possible D match to TRBD1 (6 bases). This CDR3 is built from 16 residues. CDR1 and CDR2 (germline): MDHEN, SYDVKM. The V gene lost 5 bases and the J gene lost 2 bases, with 16 bases spanning the gap. The CDR3 reads CASSPQGGGGNQPQHF. The DNA of the CDR3 is TGTGCCAGCAGTCCCCAAGGGGGAGGCGGCAATCAGCCCCAGCATTTT.

This clonotype occurred many times. The V call is TRBV30, the J call TRBJ1-2; possibly TRBD1 for D (5 bases). The germline V gene encodes CDR1 GTSNPN and CDR2 SVGIG (reference sequence). Trimming removed 0 bases at V and 13 bases at J, with 18 bases between. This CDR3 is 13 amino acids long. This chain's CDR3 is CAWSVQSGDSGTF. CDR3 nucleotide sequence: TGTGCCTGGAGTGTACAATCCGGGGACTCTGGCACCTTC.

This clonotype was seen a handful of times. The chain carries TRBV21-1 and TRBJ1-2; the table's D gene call, TRBD1, was not cross checked with the DNA. TRBV21-1 is given as a pseudogene. CDR3 size: 12 residues. CDR3 nucleotide sequence: TGTGCCAGCAGCAAAGGCCCCCGGAGCTACACCTTC. It is translated as CASSKGPRSYTF.

This chain connects TRBV24-1 to TRBJ2-1; 7 bases match TRBD2. The CDR3 is made up of 17 amino acids. Germline V gene data show CDR1 as KGHDR and CDR2 as SFDVKD. The junction had 7 bases not matched to a gene; V was cut back by 0 bases and J by 3 bases. CDR3 protein: CATSDLHGGEDYNEQFF. In DNA form, the CDR3 reads TGTGCCACCAGTGATTTGCATGGGGGGGAGGACTACAATGAGCAGTTCTTC.

The chain uses TRBV27 and TRBJ1-2; 11 positions agree with TRBD1. This CDR3 has 14 amino acids. The V gene end was trimmed by 3 bases and the J gene end by 8 bases; junction bases not matched to a gene: 5. Germline CDR1 is MNHEY and CDR2 is SMNVEV (reference sequence). CDR3 DNA sequence: TGTGCCAGCAGTTTGGACAGGGGGCGTTCGGGCTACACCTTC. Amino acid sequence: CASSLDRGRSGYTF.

This clonotype appeared a few times. The rearrangement joins TRBV4-3 to TRBJ2-5, with a weak D call TRBD1 (6 bases). The germline gives CDR1 LGHNA, CDR2 YSLEER. The V end lost 1 base, the J end lost 7 bases, and 19 bases lay between the germline ends. The CDR3 sequence is 16 residues long. This CDR3 reads CASSQGYTGPAGTQYF. The CDR3 DNA reads TGCGCCAGCAGCCAAGGTTACACAGGGCCGGCAGGGACCCAGTACTTC.

This clonotype showed up just a few times. CDR3: CASSLVLDSTDTQYF. The CDR3 DNA sequence: TGTGCCAGCAGCTTAGTACTGGACAGCACAGATACGCAGTATTTT. The gene calls are TRBV7-9 and TRBJ2-3; D unresolved. CDR3 length: 15 amino acids. In germline, CDR1 is SEHNR, CDR2 FQNEAQ (reference sequence). V was shortened by 1 base and J by 0 bases, with 8 bases between the two germline ends.

This clonotype has a count of ten or more. V and J are TRBV20-1 and TRBJ2-1; unclear D gene. This CDR3 has 14 residues. The germline CDR1 and CDR2 sequences are DFQATT and SNEGSKA (reference sequence). Trimming removed 7 bases from V and 0 bases from J, with 13 bases in between. The CDR3 spells CSGVGESSYNEQFF. In nucleotides, the CDR3 is TGCAGTGGAGTCGGAGAGAGCTCCTACAATGAGCAGTTCTTC.

This clonotype was counted ten times or more. The chain employs TRBV7-9 and TRBJ2-1, with unresolved D. Germline V gene lookup returns CDR1 SEHNR and CDR2 FQNEAQ (reference sequence). Trimming took 3 bases from V and 1 from J, leaving 13 bases between them. The CDR3 has 16 amino acids. Here the CDR3 reads CASSFDVGQSYNEQFF. The CDR3 bases are TGTGCCAGCAGCTTCGATGTCGGGCAGTCCTACAATGAGCAGTTCTTC.

This clonotype was recorded many times. The chain employs TRBV5-5 and TRBJ2-2; unclear D gene. CDR1 and CDR2 from the germline V gene are SGHKS and YYEKEE (reference sequence). V gave up 1 base and J gave up 5 bases, with 9 bases separating them. The CDR3 extends over 14 amino acids. The CDR3 sequence: CASSLKVATGELFF. The CDR3 DNA sequence: TGTGCCAGCAGCTTGAAGGTCGCGACCGGGGAGCTGTTTTTT.